The T cell receptor (beta chain) described here comes from a study of blood T cell repertoires in COVID-19. In the study overall: The cDNA or gDNA used as material had been derived from T cells, B-cell-depleted T cells, or PBMCs.

CDR1 is SGDLS, CDR2 YYNGEE, per germline. The CDR3 consists of 13 residues. V was clipped by 5 bases and J by 1 base, with 9 bases between them. Using immunoSEQ multiplex PCR, the repertoire was profiled, and TCRdb retains in-frame clones only, with some absent. The table lists roughly 120,000 clones, around 80% of them singletons. Sequencing was done on a sample of peripheral blood. This TCR was recovered from a man between 65 and 80 years old with acute or convalescent COVID-19. The rearrangement links TRBV9 to TRBJ1-1; D ambiguous. The DNA of the CDR3 is TGTGCCAGCAGTCCCGCAGGGAACACTGAAGCTTTCTTT. Its translation is CASSPAGNTEAFF.